Listed below are T cell receptor beta chains from one sample, sequenced in a study of beta chain features in type 1 diabetes. Assay used: immunoSEQ multiplex PCR; TCRdb lists only in-frame clones, some missing. In the table there are about 410,000 clones, 14% of which are singletons. Sequencing was performed on naive CD4+ T cells from blood. These receptor sequences come from a man aged 25 to 40 in good health. Each CDR3 is given with its conserved first and last residue. A D gene is named only where the DNA matches it firmly. Size tells how often a clone was seen (once, few, many) or the class of an expanded clone, and some rows leave it out.

V: TRBV9; D: -; size: few; J: TRBJ2-5; CDR3: CASSVASRGTQETQYF; DNA: TGTGCCAGCAGCGTAGCTAGCCGCGGAACTCAAGAGACCCAGTACTTC
V: TRBV11-2; D: -; size: few; J: TRBJ2-1; CDR3: CASRVAFNINEQFF; DNA: TGTGCCAGTCGAGTAGCGTTTAATATCAATGAGCAGTTCTTC
V: TRBV7-2; D: -; size: few; J: TRBJ2-3; CDR3: CASSLRGPSTDTQYF; DNA: TGTGCCAGCAGCTTGAGGGGCCCGAGCACAGATACGCAGTATTTT
V: TRBV18; D: TRBD1; size: -; J: TRBJ2-1; CDR3: CASSQMDRGYEQFF; DNA: TGTGCCAGCTCACAAATGGACAGGGGTTATGAGCAGTTCTTC
V: TRBV9; D: -; size: few; J: TRBJ1-2; CDR3: CASSVDLGNYGYTF; DNA: TGTGCCAGCAGCGTAGATCTGGGAAACTATGGCTACACCTTC
V: TRBV9; D: -; size: -; J: TRBJ2-4; CDR3: CASSVGGTAKNIQYF; DNA: TGTGCCAGCAGCGTAGGCGGGACAGCCAAAAACATTCAGTACTTC
V: TRBV7-9; D: TRBD1; size: few; J: TRBJ1-1; CDR3: CASSTSDRGDTEAFF; DNA: TGTGCCAGCAGCACTTCCGACAGGGGGGACACTGAAGCTTTCTTT
V: TRBV7-9; D: -; size: few; J: TRBJ2-4; CDR3: CASTVAKNIQYF; DNA: TGTGCCAGCACGGTAGCCAAAAACATTCAGTACTTC
V: TRBV5-6; D: -; size: -; J: TRBJ2-3; CDR3: CASSTLTDTQYF; DNA: TGTGCCAGCAGCACCCTCACAGATACGCAGTATTTT
V: TRBV4-2; D: -; size: few; J: TRBJ2-3; CDR3: CASSQDQGDTQYF; DNA: TGTGCCAGCAGCCAAGACCAGGGCGATACGCAGTATTTT
V: TRBV7-2; D: -; size: few; J: TRBJ2-7; CDR3: CASSPAAGYYEQYF; DNA: TGTGCCAGCAGCCCCGCGGCAGGGTACTACGAGCAGTACTTC
V: TRBV5-1; D: -; size: few; J: TRBJ1-2; CDR3: CASSLGANYGYTF; DNA: TGCGCCAGCAGCTTGGGAGCTAACTATGGCTACACCTTC
V: TRBV4-2; D: TRBD1; size: few; J: TRBJ1-2; CDR3: CASSDLTGTVGYTF; DNA: TGTGCCAGCAGCGATCTTACCGGGACAGTGGGCTACACCTTC
V: TRBV5-1; D: -; size: -; J: TRBJ2-6; CDR3: CASSLRRGISGANVLTF; DNA: TGCGCCAGCAGCTTGAGGCGGGGAATCTCTGGGGCCAACGTCCTGACTTTC
V: TRBV25-1; D: -; size: -; J: TRBJ1-2; CDR3: CASSGPMRLRYTF; DNA: TGTGCCAGCAGTGGCCCAATGAGGCTCCGCTACACCTTC
V: TRBV9; D: -; size: few; J: TRBJ1-1; CDR3: CASSVELGTEAFF; DNA: TGTGCCAGCAGCGTAGAACTAGGTACTGAAGCTTTCTTT